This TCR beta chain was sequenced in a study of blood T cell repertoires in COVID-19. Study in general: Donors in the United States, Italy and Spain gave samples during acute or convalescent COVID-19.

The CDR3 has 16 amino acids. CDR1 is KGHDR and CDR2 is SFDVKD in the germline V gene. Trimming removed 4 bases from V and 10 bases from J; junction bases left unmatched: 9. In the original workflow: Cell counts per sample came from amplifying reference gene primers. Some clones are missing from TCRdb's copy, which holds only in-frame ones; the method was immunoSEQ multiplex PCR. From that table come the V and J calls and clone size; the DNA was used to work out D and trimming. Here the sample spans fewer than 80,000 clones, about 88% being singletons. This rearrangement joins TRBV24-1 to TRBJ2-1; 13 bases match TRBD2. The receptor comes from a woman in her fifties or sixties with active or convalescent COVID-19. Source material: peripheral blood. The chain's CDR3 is CATSDPGTSGTPEQFF. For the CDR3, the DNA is TGTGCCACCAGTGACCCCGGGACTAGCGGGACCCCGGAGCAGTTCTTC.